The clone carrying this T cell receptor beta chain was seen repeatedly, ten times or more. Its antigen remains unknown. There are 12 residues in the CDR3. V lost 4 bases and J lost 5, with 8 bases in between. Germline assignment: CDR1 SEHNR and CDR2 FQNEAQ (reference sequence). This sample was included in a study of T cells in Graves' hyperthyroidism and ophthalmopathy. As for the study in general: The initial diagnosis was the point when peripheral blood was collected, ahead of any treatment.

RNA transcripts provided the source from which TCR beta CDR3 regions were amplified. The study used the HTBI primer set for a first-round RT-PCR of the TCR CDR3. TCRdb called the multiplex PCR reads again in MiXCR, with one record for every CDR3 protein. The sample includes some 570,000 distinct CDR3 sequences, 11% to 15% of them seen just once. Fresh peripheral blood, roughly 9.3 ml, was the source of the PBMCs. Overall study findings and caveats: Most clonotypes that expanded in the thyroid above 0.001 also showed up in blood. The model predicted ophthalmopathy a median approximately seven months before onset.

Sample: blood. The chain employs TRBV7-9 and TRBJ2-5; D ambiguous. The TCR comes from a woman between 18 and 29 years old with Graves' ophthalmopathy. CDR3 residues: CASSSPMETQYF. CDR3 in DNA: TGTGCCAGCAGCTCTCCGATGGAGACCCAGTACTTC.